This T cell receptor (beta chain) is from a study of control samples from healthy donors and cancer patients. The CDR3 has 13 residues. V dropped 6 bases and J dropped 7; count of bases not matched to a gene: 3. Germline V gene sequence: CDR1 SNHLY, CDR2 FYNNEI. Data came from immunoSEQ multiplex PCR; TCRdb stores just in-frame clones and leaves some out. The sample shows tens of thousands of clones, 79% of them seen only once. The chain employs TRBV2 and TRBJ1-5, with 10 bases that match TRBD1. The TCR originated in a man in his fifties or sixties with head and neck cancer. The sequenced sample was PBMCs. The CDR3 DNA sequence: TGTGCCAGCAGGGGACAGGGGAGGCAGCCCCAGCATTTT. This encodes CASRGQGRQPQHF.